Below are 16 T cell receptor beta chains sequenced from a single sample in a study of shared clonotypes between healthy human individuals. Here immunoSEQ multiplex PCR was the method, and the copy in TCRdb shows in-frame clones only, minus some. The repertoire includes about 2.4 million clones, more than 90% of them detected once, and about 0.13% sits in the top ten. Sample: naive CD4+ T cells sorted from blood. Subset defined: CD45RA+ positively selected. The receptor set was obtained from a man younger than 30 in good health.

To note about this clone: The same CDR3 can be traced to other DNA sequences in this sample. V and J are TRBV28 and TRBJ1-2; TRBD1 aligns across 8 bases. The germline V gene encodes CDR1 MDHEN and CDR2 SYDVKM. Trimming took 4 bases from V and 2 from J; bases not matched to a gene: 0. CDR3 length: 13 residues. The DNA of the CDR3 is TGTGCCAGCAGTTCAGGGGGCAACTATGGCTACACCTTC. Translation: CASSSGGNYGYTF.

The V gene is TRBV4-3, the J gene TRBJ2-3, with a possible D match to TRBD2 (5 bases). The V end lost 0 bases, the J end lost 4 bases, and 17 bases lay between the germline ends. The CDR3 runs 17 residues. The germline V gene encodes CDR1 LGHNA and CDR2 YSLEER. Written as DNA, the CDR3 is TGCGCCAGCAGCCAAGATAAGAGGGATACTTTCTCAGATACGCAGTATTTT. Its protein product is CASSQDKRDTFSDTQYF.

The chain has TRBV6-5 and TRBJ1-1; TRBD1 agrees at 7 bases. This CDR3 is built from 14 residues. Germline-derived CDR1 and CDR2 are MNHEY and SVGAGI. Trimming cost V 6 bases and J 0 bases; bases outside gene matches: 4. CDR3 amino acids: CASRGQSMNTEAFF. CDR3 coding DNA: TGTGCCAGCAGGGGACAGAGCATGAACACTGAAGCTTTCTTT.

V is TRBV28 and J is TRBJ1-2; D is ambiguous. Germline assignment: CDR1 MDHEN and CDR2 SYDVKM. Trimming shortened V by 2 bases and J by 0 bases, and 10 bases separated the two germline ends. The CDR3 runs 15 residues. CDR3 sequence: CASSLAGSSNYGYTF. DNA of the CDR3: TGTGCCAGCAGTTTAGCGGGTTCTTCTAACTATGGCTACACCTTC.

The rearrangement joins TRBV10-2 to TRBJ2-1; a possible D gene is TRBD2 (6 bases). In germline, CDR1 is WSHSY, CDR2 SAAADI. V was cut by 8 bases and J by 10 bases, with 27 bases left in between. This CDR3 is 16 amino acids long. CDR3 residues: CASSLGTYDHEREQFF. CDR3 nucleotide sequence: TGCGCCAGCTCGCTCGGGACTTACGACCACGAACGGGAGCAGTTCTTC.

The CDR3 spells CASSLLGAGGYTF. CDR3 sequence (DNA): TGTGCCAGCAGTTTACTGGGGGCGGGTGGCTACACCTTC. The chain combines TRBV27 with TRBJ1-2, with a possible D match to TRBD1 (6 bases). This CDR3 is built from 13 residues. In germline, CDR1 is MNHEY, CDR2 SMNVEV (reference sequence). Trimming cost V 2 bases and J 7 bases, with 11 bases left between them.

V usage is TRBV30 and J usage is TRBJ2-5; maybe TRBD2 (5 bases). Germline CDR1 GTSNPN, CDR2 SVGIG (reference sequence). This CDR3 contains 12 residues. V lost 4 bases, J lost 12 bases, and 18 bases lay in between. The DNA of the CDR3 is TGTGCCTGGACTGGGGTGGGCCGGGAAAAGTACTTC. It is translated as CAWTGVGREKYF. Full variable domain (missing parts from reference TRBV30 and TRBJ2-5): SQTIHQWPATLVQPVGSPLSLECTVEGTSNPNLYWYRQAAGRGLQLLFYSVGIGQISSEVPQNLSASRPQDRQFILSSKKLLLSDSGFYLCAWTGVGREKYFGPGTRLLVL.

The V gene is TRBV28, the J gene TRBJ2-2; D assignment may be TRBD1 or TRBD2 (5 bases each). Germline loops: CDR1 MDHEN, CDR2 SYDVKM. Trimming removed 6 bases at V and 6 bases at J, with 20 bases between. CDR3 size: 16 residues. The CDR3 reads CASSLPKGNGAGELFF. The DNA of the CDR3 is TGTGCCAGCAGCCTACCGAAGGGGAACGGGGCCGGGGAGCTGTTTTTT.

The chain links TRBV27 to TRBJ2-1; 9 nucleotides match TRBD1. Looked up from germline, CDR1 is MNHEY and CDR2 is SMNVEV (reference sequence). The CDR3 has 14 amino acids. V dropped 3 bases and J dropped 7; count of bases not matched to a gene: 4. DNA of the CDR3: TGTGCCAGCAGTTTCCGGACAGGGGATAATGAGCAGTTCTTC. This sequence encodes CASSFRTGDNEQFF.

V usage is TRBV2 and J usage is TRBJ2-7; D unclear. V was clipped by 6 bases and J by 2 bases, with 14 bases between them. Germline V gene sequence: CDR1 SNHLY, CDR2 FYNNEI. The CDR3 totals 14 residues. The CDR3 sequence: CASSQNLGAYEQYF. CDR3 coding DNA: TGTGCCAGCAGCCAAAACCTTGGGGCCTACGAGCAGTACTTC.

As to this clone: Additional DNA sequences in this sample encode the identical CDR3. Here the CDR3 DNA reads TGTGCCAGCAGCGCAGGGGATCAGCCCCAGCATTTT. Amino acids: CASSAGDQPQHF. The V and J genes are TRBV6-6 and TRBJ1-5, with D maybe TRBD1 (6 bases). This CDR3 comprises 12 residues. V lost 6 bases, J lost 5 bases, and 8 bases lay in between. The germline CDR1 and CDR2 sequences are MNHNY and SVGAGI (reference sequence).

Comments on this clone: Within the sample, other DNA sequences also encode this same CDR3. This chain connects TRBV7-2 to TRBJ1-2; D possibly corresponds to TRBD1 (5 bases). V gave up 9 bases and J gave up 2 bases, with 16 bases separating them. Germline V gives CDR1 SGHTA, CDR2 FQGNSA. This CDR3 has 14 amino acids. The CDR3, as DNA: TGTGCCAGTAGCCCGCGGGGGGGGAACTATGGCTACACCTTC. Its translation: CASSPRGGNYGYTF.

The chain is built from TRBV5-6 and TRBJ2-1; D ambiguous. With 4 bases removed from V and 6 bases from J, the gap between germline ends came to 17 bases. The length of the CDR3 is 15 residues. CDR1 and CDR2 from the germline V gene are SGHDT and YYEEEE. The CDR3 nucleotides are TGTGCCAGCAGCCTAGACCAATACCTTCGCAATGAGCAGTTCTTC. Encoded protein: CASSLDQYLRNEQFF. Using reference TRBV5-6 and TRBJ2-1 for the parts outside the CDR3, the full variable domain is DAGVTQSPTHLIKTRGQQVTLRCSPKSGHDTVSWYQQALGQGPQFIFQYYEEEERQRGNFPDRFSGHQFPNYSSELNVNALLLGDSALYLCASSLDQYLRNEQFFGPGTRLTVL.

The chain is built from TRBV9 and TRBJ2-6; D not certain. This CDR3 is built from 15 residues. Germline V CDR1 and CDR2: SGDLS, YYNGEE. Between the trimmed V and J ends, which lost 0 bases and 2 bases, there was a span of 6 bases. For the CDR3, the DNA is TGTGCCAGCAGCGTAGAGGGTCCTGGGGCCAACGTCCTGACTTTC. Protein: CASSVEGPGANVLTF.

Notes on this clone: The same CDR3 is also encoded by other DNA sequences in this sample. The chain uses TRBV5-1 and TRBJ1-6; 8 bases are a match to TRBD1. CDR3 size: 14 residues. Trimming cost V 5 bases and J 9 bases; bases outside gene matches: 7. Germline values: CDR1 SGHRS, CDR2 YFSETQ. The CDR3 loop is CASSPQGAGSPLHF. The CDR3 bases are TGCGCCAGCAGTCCGCAGGGGGCCGGTTCACCCCTCCACTTT.

The chain recombines TRBV7-8 with TRBJ2-3; D remains unclear. This CDR3 is built from 12 residues. V was cut by 1 base and J by 14 bases, with 13 bases left in between. Germline lookup yields CDR1 SGHVS and CDR2 FQNEAQ. The CDR3 protein is CASSLVGSWGYF. The CDR3 DNA follows: TGTGCCAGCAGCTTAGTTGGTAGCTGGGGGTATTTT.